This paragraph covers one T cell receptor beta chain sequence. Its antigen remains unidentified. Sequencing of cultured CD4+ T cell DNA used the Oncomine TCR Beta short-read assay. The source of extracted genomic DNA was cultured CD4+ T cells. Each CDR3 protein is one row after TCRdb ran MiXCR on the PCR reads. The repertoire includes about 9,900 distinct CDR3 sequences, about half of them detected once, and 39% sits in the top ten. Treatment meaning: approximately 10-day PBMC culture with coronavirus spike peptide pools or control peptides (ViraFEST assay). The data derive from a study of vaccination and CD4 T cells after COVID-19. Whole-study context: Post-vaccine sampling followed dose two by a median around 74 days (range 14 to 241). As control conditions, cultures were given either a CEFX pool serving as positive control, an HIV-1 Nef pool, or no peptide at all.

V was clipped by 9 bases and J by 0 bases, with 12 bases between them. Germline CDR1 SNHLY, CDR2 FYNNEI. The CDR3 consists of 14 residues. Study-wide points: Convalescent patients' clones that were vaccine-specific were spike mono-reactive in 304 of 307 cases.

The source is a human donor who had recovered from COVID-19. The V gene is TRBV2, the J gene TRBJ2-4; D unresolved. The sequenced material came from CD4+ T cells from blood, cultured in vitro. The CDR3 DNA is TGTGCCAGTCGACATTCTTTAGCCAAAAACATTCAGTACTTC. This sequence encodes CASRHSLAKNIQYF.